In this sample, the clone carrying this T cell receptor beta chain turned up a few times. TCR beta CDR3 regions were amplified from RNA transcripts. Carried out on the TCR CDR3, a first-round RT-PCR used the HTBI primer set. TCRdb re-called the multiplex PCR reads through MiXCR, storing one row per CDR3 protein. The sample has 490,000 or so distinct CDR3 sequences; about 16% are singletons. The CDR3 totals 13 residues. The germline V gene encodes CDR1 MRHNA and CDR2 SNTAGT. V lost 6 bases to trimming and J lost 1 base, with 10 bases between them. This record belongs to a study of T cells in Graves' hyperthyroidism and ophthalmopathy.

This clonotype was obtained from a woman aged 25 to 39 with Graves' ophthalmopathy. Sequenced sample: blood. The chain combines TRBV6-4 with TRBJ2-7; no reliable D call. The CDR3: CASRDDMSYEQYF. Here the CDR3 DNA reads TGTGCCAGCAGAGATGACATGTCCTACGAGCAGTACTTC.